This paragraph reports one T cell receptor beta chain. No antigen is known for it. Germline CDR1 is SGHVS and CDR2 is FQNEAQ. This CDR3 is built from 15 residues. Deletions cut 5 bases from V and 3 bases from J, with 17 bases between. TCRdb re-analysed the reads in MiXCR, keeping a single row per CDR3 protein. The sample consists of around 25,000 distinct CDR3 sequences, under 25% of them appearing once. The data derive from a study of T cell repertoires in cytomegalovirus infection. Study in general: CMV infection and matching HLA type were both indicated by public TCR beta signatures.

V is TRBV7-8 and J is TRBJ2-7; D ambiguous. The sequence came from a human donor in good health (CMV status not recorded). Some clones in this sample may be carry-over from other donors' samples. Sequencing used CD8+ T cells from cultured PBMCs, obtained from culture after CMV antigen stimulation. The CDR3 nucleotides read TGTGCCAGCAGCCCCCGCGTGGCACATCTCTACGAGCAGTACTTC. Its translation: CASSPRVAHLYEQYF.